These 8 T cell receptor beta chains were sequenced from one sample in a study of lymphopenia after photon versus proton radiotherapy. Sequencing used immunoSEQ multiplex PCR; TCRdb keeps in-frame clones, though not all of them. This sample has around 42,000 clones; about 85% occur once, and the top ten carry over 2%. The starting material was peripheral blood, obtained from a patient treated with photon-based radiotherapy. These receptors were obtained from a man aged 40-55 years with gastric cancer.

J is TRBJ1-1 and V is TRBV5-6; unclear D gene. The V gene's germline CDR1 is SGHDT and CDR2 YYEEEE. With 6 bases removed from V and 2 bases from J, the gap between germline ends came to 8 bases. CDR3 length: 12 amino acids. DNA of the CDR3: TGTGCCAGCACCTCACTTAACACTGAAGCTTTCTTT. Amino acids: CASTSLNTEAFF.

This clone was recorded only once. This chain connects TRBV29-1 to TRBJ2-7; D unresolved. Per germline, CDR1 SQVTM and CDR2 ANQGSEA. V was trimmed by 1 base and J by 3 bases, leaving 10 bases between them. The CDR3 runs to 13 residues. DNA of the CDR3: TGCAGCGTTGAAGGCGGCTCGGGCTACGAGCAGTACTTC. As protein: CSVEGGSGYEQYF.

The rearrangement joins TRBV6-6 to TRBJ1-2; 7 bases match TRBD1. The V gene end was trimmed by 7 bases and the J gene end by 7 bases; junction bases not matched to a gene: 12. CDR1 and CDR2 (germline): MNHNY, SVGAGI (reference sequence). The CDR3 runs to 14 residues. The CDR3 DNA reads TGTGCCAGCAACACAGGGGCGCAGGGGCCTGGCTACACCTTC. It codes for CASNTGAQGPGYTF.

The chain links TRBV28 to TRBJ1-1; 10 bases are a match to TRBD1. The CDR3 extends over 14 amino acids. CDR1 is MDHEN and CDR2 is SYDVKM in the germline V gene. J was trimmed by 3 bases and V by 4 bases; bases with no gene match: 2. As DNA, the CDR3 is TGTGCCAGCAGTTCAGGACAGGGGGACACTGAAGCTTTCTTT. Translated: CASSSGQGDTEAFF.

This chain connects TRBV4-3 to TRBJ1-2, with a weak D call TRBD1 (6 bases). Germline V gene data show CDR1 as LGHNA and CDR2 as YSLEER. V lost 0 bases and J 7 bases, leaving 12 bases between the germline ends. This CDR3 contains 14 residues. CDR3 sequence (DNA): TGCGCCAGCAGCCAAGAGGGGGGCGATGTTGGCTACACCTTC. This encodes CASSQEGGDVGYTF.

This clone was counted once. The chain joins TRBV30 to TRBJ2-5; D is ambiguous. Trimming pared 0 bases from V and 5 bases from J, leaving 4 bases between. In germline, CDR1 is GTSNPN, CDR2 SVGIG (reference sequence). The CDR3 totals 11 residues. The CDR3 nucleotides read TGTGCCTGGAGTGTTCCCGAGACCCAGTACTTC. Encoded protein: CAWSVPETQYF.

The V gene is TRBV5-6, the J gene TRBJ2-5; no clear D. Germline V lookup: CDR1 SGHDT, CDR2 YYEEEE. The CDR3 is made up of 13 amino acids. V was cut by 0 bases and J by 7 bases, with 10 bases left in between. The CDR3 reads CASSLAAPGTQYF. The DNA of the CDR3 is TGTGCCAGCAGCTTGGCAGCCCCGGGGACCCAGTACTTC.

J is TRBJ2-3 and V is TRBV7-2, with D tentatively TRBD1 or TRBD2 (5 bases each). Germline assignment: CDR1 SGHTA and CDR2 FQGNSA. Trimming removed 4 bases at V and 2 bases at J, with 10 bases between. The CDR3 consists of 14 residues. This CDR3 is CASSYRGNTDTQYF. The CDR3 coding sequence is TGTGCCAGCAGCTATCGGGGCAACACAGATACGCAGTATTTT.